The next 16 T cell receptor beta chains were all read from a single sample in a study of T cell changes during pregnancy in multiple sclerosis. Repertoires were generated with immunoSEQ multiplex PCR, while TCRdb's copy carries only in-frame clones and drops some. The sample has just under 50,000 clones; 90% to 95% are singletons. Source: CD8+ T cells from peripheral blood mononuclear cells, taken after pregnancy. These receptors all come from a female donor with multiple sclerosis, enrolled in a pregnancy study.

The chain has TRBV4-1 and TRBJ1-2; D not certain. The CDR3 covers 12 residues. Germline V lookup: CDR1 MGHRA, CDR2 YSYEKL. Trimming pared 0 bases from V and 4 bases from J, leaving 3 bases between. CDR3 loop: CASSQDSYGYTF. CDR3 DNA: TGCGCCAGCAGCCAAGATAGCTATGGCTACACCTTC.

The chain carries TRBV4-2 and TRBJ1-1; possibly TRBD1 for D (6 bases). The V end was cut by 0 bases, the J end by 4 bases, with 15 bases between. Germline V gene sequence: CDR1 LGHNA, CDR2 YNFKEQ. The CDR3 runs 16 residues. This chain's CDR3 is CASSQEVGGAVTEAFF. CDR3 sequence (DNA): TGTGCCAGCAGCCAAGAGGTTGGGGGGGCGGTCACTGAAGCTTTCTTT.

This clone was observed a handful of times. The CDR3 here is CASSPSAGDYGYTF. The CDR3 bases are TGTGCCAGCAGCCCCAGCGCCGGGGACTATGGCTACACCTTC. V usage is TRBV7-6 and J usage is TRBJ1-2, with D unresolved. CDR1 is SGHVS, CDR2 FNYEAQ, per germline. Trimming took off 5 bases at V and 3 bases at J, with 13 bases between the two ends. The CDR3 sequence is 14 residues long.

The V call is TRBV27, the J call TRBJ2-3; no reliable D call. The germline V and J ends were trimmed by 4 bases and 2 bases, with 4 bases remaining between them. This CDR3 region has 12 residues. Germline CDR1 reads MNHEY; CDR2 reads SMNVEV (reference sequence). CDR3 amino acids: CASSSYTDTQYF. As DNA, the CDR3 is TGTGCCAGCAGTTCCTACACAGATACGCAGTATTTT.

This clone was seen more than once but under ten times. J is TRBJ1-6 and V is TRBV23-1, with 10 bases matching TRBD1. TRBV23-1 is treated as an ORF (open reading frame) with a function not yet certain. The junction had 12 bases not matched to a gene; V was cut back by 10 bases and J by 9 bases. The CDR3 is made up of 15 amino acids. CDR3: CANNRGTGVRSPLHF. In DNA, the CDR3 is TGCGCCAACAATCGAGGGACAGGGGTGCGTTCACCCCTCCACTTT.

V and J are TRBV11-2 and TRBJ2-1; tentative D call: TRBD1 (5 bases). The CDR3 is made up of 12 amino acids. Germline loops: CDR1 SGHAT, CDR2 FQNNGV. Trimming stripped 3 bases from V and 15 bases from J, with 15 bases between. The CDR3 is CASSFTATALFF. Written as DNA, the CDR3 is TGTGCCAGCAGCTTTACGGCGACAGCCCTGTTCTTC.

V usage is TRBV19 and J usage is TRBJ1-5; 7 bases line up with TRBD1. The germline V gene has CDR1 LNHDA and CDR2 SQIVND (reference sequence). The CDR3 loop spans 17 amino acids. The V and J ends lost 6 bases and 6 bases, in that order; junction bases with no gene match: 17. The chain's CDR3 is CASSSYFGTEGFQPQHF. In DNA form, the CDR3 reads TGTGCCAGTAGCAGTTATTTCGGGACAGAGGGTTTTCAGCCCCAGCATTTT.

The chain joins TRBV5-6 to TRBJ2-1, with 9 bases matching TRBD1. With V trimmed by 0 bases and J by 5 bases, 9 bases remained unmatched. The CDR3 sequence is 17 residues long. Germline assignment: CDR1 SGHDT and CDR2 YYEEEE. The CDR3 bases are TGTGCCAGCAGCTTGGGACAGGGGGTAGAGAATGACAATGAGCAGTTCTTC. Protein: CASSLGQGVENDNEQFF.

This chain joins TRBV6-1 and TRBJ2-7, with 7 bases lining up with TRBD2. Trimming removed 3 bases from V and 2 bases from J; junction bases left unmatched: 10. Per the germline V gene, CDR1 is MNHNS and CDR2 is SASEGT. This CDR3 is built from 16 residues. The CDR3 here is CASSEPGAGIAYEQYF. The CDR3 region has the DNA TGTGCCAGCAGTGAGCCGGGAGCGGGGATCGCCTACGAGCAGTACTTC.

A remark on this clone: The junction does not match germline at one end; this may be a read error. This chain connects TRBV4-2 to TRBJ2-1; D gene uncertain. Per germline, CDR1 LGHNA and CDR2 YNFKEQ. This CDR3 spans 12 amino acids. In DNA, the CDR3 is TGTGCCAGCAGCCAAGTCTTACGTGAGCGGTTCTTC. Encoded protein: CASSQVLRERFF.

This rearrangement joins TRBV13 to TRBJ2-7; D remains ambiguous. The germline V gene encodes CDR1 PRHDT and CDR2 FYEKMQ (reference sequence). V lost 0 bases to trimming and J lost 6 bases, with 12 bases between them. The CDR3 spans 14 residues. CDR3 DNA sequence: TGTGCCAGCAGCTTAGGCTCGGTGGTTTTCGAGCAGTACTTC. It yields the protein CASSLGSVVFEQYF.

The V call is TRBV11-2, the J call TRBJ2-7; possibly TRBD1 for D (5 bases). Looked up from germline, CDR1 is SGHAT and CDR2 is FQNNGV. With 5 bases removed from V and 6 bases from J, the gap between germline ends came to 11 bases. CDR3 length: 12 residues. The CDR3 DNA reads as TGTGCCAGCAGCCCTGAAACAGGCGAGCAGTACTTC. It is translated as CASSPETGEQYF. Full variable domain (outside the CDR3, taken from reference TRBV11-2 and TRBJ2-7): EAGVAQSPRYKIIEKRQSVAFWCNPISGHATLYWYQQILGQGPKLLIQFQNNGVVDDSQLPKDRFSAERLKGVDSTLKIQPAKLEDSAVYLCASSPETGEQYFGPGTRLTVT.

The gene calls are TRBV29-1 and TRBJ1-1; D is perhaps TRBD1 (6 bases). V was clipped by 7 bases and J by 0 bases, with 24 bases between them. The CDR3 covers 17 residues. Germline CDR1 and CDR2: SQVTM and ANQGSEA. DNA of the CDR3: TGCAGCGACCTCCTTGGGGGCGGGGGGGATATGAACACTGAAGCTTTCTTT. This encodes CSDLLGGGGDMNTEAFF.

The J gene is TRBJ1-5, the V gene TRBV27; D remains unclear. Germline CDR1 is MNHEY and CDR2 is SMNVEV (reference sequence). There are 13 residues in the CDR3. The V end was cut by 0 bases, the J end by 6 bases, with 6 bases between. The CDR3, as DNA: TGTGCCAGCAGTTTATCGGCGGGTCAGCCCCAGCATTTT. Protein product: CASSLSAGQPQHF.

This clone was seen once. One end of the junction is discordant with germline, which a read error may explain. In DNA form, the CDR3 reads TGTGCTAGCAGCTTGACAATGAACACTGAAGCTTTCTTT. Translating it yields CASSLTMNTEAFF. The V gene is TRBV7-7, the J gene TRBJ1-1; D remains unclear. CDR1 is SSHAT and CDR2 is FNYEAQ in the germline V gene (reference sequence). The length of the CDR3 is 13 residues.

The chain joins TRBV2 to TRBJ2-3, with D maybe TRBD1 (6 bases). Looked up from germline, CDR1 is SNHLY and CDR2 is FYNNEI. The CDR3 has 15 residues. The germline V and J ends were trimmed by 9 bases and 4 bases, with 20 bases remaining between them. DNA for the CDR3: TGTGCCAGAAAAGGACAGTTTACGTTTTCAGATACGCAGTATTTT. Protein product: CARKGQFTFSDTQYF. The whole variable domain, filled in from reference TRBV2 and TRBJ2-3, reads EPEVTQTPSHQVTQMGQEVILRCVPISNHLYFYWYRQILGQKVEFLVSFYNNEISEKSEIFDDQFSVERPDGSNFTLKIRSTKLEDSAMYFCARKGQFTFSDTQYFGPGTRLTVL.